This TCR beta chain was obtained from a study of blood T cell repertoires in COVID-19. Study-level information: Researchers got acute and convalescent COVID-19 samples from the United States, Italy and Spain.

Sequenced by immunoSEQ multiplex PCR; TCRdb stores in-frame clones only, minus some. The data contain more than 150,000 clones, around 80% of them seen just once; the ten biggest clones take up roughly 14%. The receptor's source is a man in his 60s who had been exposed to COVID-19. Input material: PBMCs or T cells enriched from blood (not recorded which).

The CDR3 nucleotides are TGCGCCAGCAGTGAGGGGAGCGGGAGTAAATACTTC. Residues: CASSEGSGSKYF. The chain links TRBV10-1 to TRBJ2-7; 8 bases match TRBD2. The junction had 7 bases not matched to a gene; V was cut back by 2 bases and J by 13 bases. This CDR3 is built from 12 residues. Germline V gives CDR1 WNHNN, CDR2 SYGVQD (reference sequence).